This TCR beta chain was profiled in a study of cytomegalovirus exposure and HLA in healthy donors. Sequenced by immunoSEQ multiplex PCR; TCRdb stores in-frame clones only, minus some. The table lists around 160,000 clones, approximately 90% of them singletons, with about 2.7% in the top ten. This CDR3 is built from 15 residues. V dropped 1 base and J dropped 7; count of bases not matched to a gene: 7. Germline V CDR1 and CDR2: SGHNT, YYREEE (reference sequence). The chain is built from TRBV5-4 and TRBJ2-1; TRBD1 matches at 8 bases. The TCR originated in a man younger than 35 in good health and CMV-seronegative. The sequenced material came from PBMCs. CDR3: CASSLRARGRNEQFF. The CDR3 bases are TGTGCCAGCAGCTTGCGGGCCAGGGGGCGTAATGAGCAGTTCTTC.